This paragraph reports one T cell receptor beta chain. Its antigen remains unknown. This entry is derived from a study of radiotherapy plus CTLA-4 blockade in lung cancer. Study details: Objective responses were documented in 15% to 20% of patients, with disease control in around 30%.

V lost 0 bases and J 5 bases, leaving 15 bases between the germline ends. This CDR3 comprises 16 residues. Germline CDR1 and CDR2: SGHRS and YFSETQ. Focal radiation with ipilimumab CTLA-4 blockade was given to patients with chemo-refractory metastatic non-small-cell lung cancer. Using immunoSEQ multiplex PCR, the repertoire was profiled, and TCRdb retains in-frame clones only, with some absent. The top ten clones hold approximately 9.9% of a sample with approximately 80,000 clones, under 75% of them seen once. Notes on the study in general: Blood-borne expansion of tumor-derived TCR clones followed radiotherapy plus ipilimumab. The best prediction of response reportedly came from early blood T cell clone dynamics, with interferon-beta.

Sequencing used peripheral blood, obtained from a patient treated with radiotherapy plus ipilimumab. V is TRBV5-1 and J is TRBJ1-3; D possibly corresponds to TRBD1 (5 bases). The source of this sequence is a human donor with non-small cell lung cancer whose response to radiotherapy plus ipilimumab could not be evaluated. The CDR3, as DNA: TGCGCCAGCAGCTTGGTAGTGACGACAGATCGAAACACCATATATTTT. It encodes CASSLVVTTDRNTIYF. The full variable domain, completed using reference TRBV5-1 and TRBJ1-3, is KAGVTQTPRYLIKTRGQQVTLSCSPISGHRSVSWYQQTPGQGLQFLFEYFSETQRNKGNFPGRFSGRQFSNSRSEMNVSTLELGDSALYLCASSLVVTTDRNTIYFGEGSWLTVV.